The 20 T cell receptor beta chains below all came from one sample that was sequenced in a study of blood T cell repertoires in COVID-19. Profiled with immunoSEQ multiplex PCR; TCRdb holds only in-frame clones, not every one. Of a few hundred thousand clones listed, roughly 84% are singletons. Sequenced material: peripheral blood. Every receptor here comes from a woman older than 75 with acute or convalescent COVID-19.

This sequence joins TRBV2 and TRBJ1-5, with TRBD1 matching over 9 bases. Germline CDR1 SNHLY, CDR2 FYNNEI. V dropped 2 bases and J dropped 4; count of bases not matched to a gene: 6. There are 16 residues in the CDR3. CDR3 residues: CASSESRTGENQPQHF. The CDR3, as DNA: TGTGCCAGCAGTGAAAGCAGGACAGGGGAAAATCAGCCCCAGCATTTT.

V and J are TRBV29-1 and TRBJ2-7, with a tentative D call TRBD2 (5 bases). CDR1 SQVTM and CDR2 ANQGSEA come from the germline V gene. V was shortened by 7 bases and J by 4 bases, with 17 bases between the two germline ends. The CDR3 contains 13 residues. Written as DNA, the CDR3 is TGCAGCGCCGCGGACCTCCCGGGATACGAGCAGTACTTC. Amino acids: CSAADLPGYEQYF.

Written as DNA, the CDR3 is TGTGCCAGCAGCCAAACGGACACCATATATTTT. Its protein product is CASSQTDTIYF. The V call is TRBV7-9, the J call TRBJ1-3; no definite D call. Germline V gene sequence: CDR1 SEHNR, CDR2 FQNEAQ (reference sequence). CDR3 length: 11 residues. The V gene lost 5 bases and the J gene lost 8 bases, with 7 bases spanning the gap.

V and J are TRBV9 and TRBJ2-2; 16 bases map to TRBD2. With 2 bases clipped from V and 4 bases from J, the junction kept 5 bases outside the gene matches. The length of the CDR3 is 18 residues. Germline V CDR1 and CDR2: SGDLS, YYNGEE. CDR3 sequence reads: CASSVGLAGGQGTGELFF. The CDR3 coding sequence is TGTGCCAGCAGCGTGGGACTAGCGGGGGGGCAGGGCACCGGGGAGCTGTTTTTT.

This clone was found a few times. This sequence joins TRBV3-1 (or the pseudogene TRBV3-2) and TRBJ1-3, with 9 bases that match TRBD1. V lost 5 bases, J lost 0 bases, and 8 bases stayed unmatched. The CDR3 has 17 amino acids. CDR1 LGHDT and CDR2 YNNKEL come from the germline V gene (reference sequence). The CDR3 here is CASSNRDRAYSGNTIYF. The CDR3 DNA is TGTGCCAGCAGCAACCGGGACAGGGCATACTCTGGAAACACCATATATTTT.

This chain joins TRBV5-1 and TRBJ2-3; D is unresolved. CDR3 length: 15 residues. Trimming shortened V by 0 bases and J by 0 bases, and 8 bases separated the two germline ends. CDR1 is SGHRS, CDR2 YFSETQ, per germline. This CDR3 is CASSLAFTSTDTQYF. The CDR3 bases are TGCGCCAGCAGCTTGGCGTTCACTAGCACAGATACGCAGTATTTT.

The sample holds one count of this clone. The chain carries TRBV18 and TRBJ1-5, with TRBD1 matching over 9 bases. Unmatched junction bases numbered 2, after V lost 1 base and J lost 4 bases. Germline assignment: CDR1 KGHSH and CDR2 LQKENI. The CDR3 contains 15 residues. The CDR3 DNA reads TGTGCCAGCTCACCACGGACAGGGGCGAATCAGCCCCAGCATTTT. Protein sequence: CASSPRTGANQPQHF.

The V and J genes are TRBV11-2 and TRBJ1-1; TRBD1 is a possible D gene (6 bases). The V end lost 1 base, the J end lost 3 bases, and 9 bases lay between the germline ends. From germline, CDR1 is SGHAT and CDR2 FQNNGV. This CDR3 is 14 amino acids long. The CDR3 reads CASSLGQADTEAFF. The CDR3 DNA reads TGTGCCAGCAGCTTAGGACAGGCAGACACTGAAGCTTTCTTT.

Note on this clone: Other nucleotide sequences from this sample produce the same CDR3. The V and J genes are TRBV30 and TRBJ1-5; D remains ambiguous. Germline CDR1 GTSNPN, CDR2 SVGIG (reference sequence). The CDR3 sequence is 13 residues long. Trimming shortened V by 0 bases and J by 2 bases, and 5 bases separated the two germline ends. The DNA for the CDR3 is TGTGCCTGGAGTGTTCGGGGCAATCAGCCCCAGCATTTT. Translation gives CAWSVRGNQPQHF.

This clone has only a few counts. The DNA for the CDR3 is TGTGCCAGCAGTTTAAGGGGGCGTAATTCACCCCTCCACTTT. It specifies CASSLRGRNSPLHF. The rearrangement joins TRBV28 to TRBJ1-6; 7 bases agree with TRBD1. Per germline, CDR1 MDHEN and CDR2 SYDVKM. This CDR3 is 14 amino acids long. Trimming cost V 2 bases and J 6 bases; bases outside gene matches: 1.

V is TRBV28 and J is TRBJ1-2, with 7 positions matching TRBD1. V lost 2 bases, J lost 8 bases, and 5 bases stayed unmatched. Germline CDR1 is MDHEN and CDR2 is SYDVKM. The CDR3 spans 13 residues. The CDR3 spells CASSLETGLGYTF. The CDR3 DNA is TGTGCCAGCAGTTTAGAGACAGGGTTGGGCTACACCTTC.

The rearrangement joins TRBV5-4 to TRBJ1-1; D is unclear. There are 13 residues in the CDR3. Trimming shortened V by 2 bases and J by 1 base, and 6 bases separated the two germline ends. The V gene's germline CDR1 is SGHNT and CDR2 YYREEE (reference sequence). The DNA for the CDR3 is TGTGCCAGCAGCTTTAACACGAACACTGAAGCTTTCTTT. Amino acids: CASSFNTNTEAFF.

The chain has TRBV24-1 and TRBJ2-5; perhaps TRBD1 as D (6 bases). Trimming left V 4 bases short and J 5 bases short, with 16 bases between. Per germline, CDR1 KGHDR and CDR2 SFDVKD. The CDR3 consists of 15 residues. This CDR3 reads CATSERTGPGETQYF. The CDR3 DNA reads TGTGCCACCAGTGAGCGAACAGGGCCCGGGGAGACCCAGTACTTC.

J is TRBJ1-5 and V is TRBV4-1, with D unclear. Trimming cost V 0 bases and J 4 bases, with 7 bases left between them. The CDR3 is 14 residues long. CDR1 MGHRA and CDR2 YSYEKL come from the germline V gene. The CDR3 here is CASSQEQNNQPQHF. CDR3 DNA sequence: TGCGCCAGCAGCCAAGAACAGAATAATCAGCCCCAGCATTTT.

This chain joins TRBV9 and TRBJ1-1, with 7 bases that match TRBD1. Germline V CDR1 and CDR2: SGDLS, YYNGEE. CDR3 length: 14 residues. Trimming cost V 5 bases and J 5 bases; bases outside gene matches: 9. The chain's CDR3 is CASSRETGKTEAFF. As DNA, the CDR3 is TGTGCCAGCAGTCGAGAGACAGGGAAGACTGAAGCTTTCTTT.

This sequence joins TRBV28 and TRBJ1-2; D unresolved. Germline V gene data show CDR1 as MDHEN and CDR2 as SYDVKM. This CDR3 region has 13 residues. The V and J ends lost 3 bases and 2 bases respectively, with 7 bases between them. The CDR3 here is CASSLGLNYGYTF. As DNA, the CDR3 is TGTGCCAGCAGTTTGGGCTTAAACTATGGCTACACCTTC.

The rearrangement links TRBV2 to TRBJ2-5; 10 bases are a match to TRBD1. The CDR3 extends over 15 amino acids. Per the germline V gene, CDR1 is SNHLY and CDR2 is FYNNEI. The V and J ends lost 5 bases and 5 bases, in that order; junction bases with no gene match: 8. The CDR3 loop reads CASSNDRGRVETQYF. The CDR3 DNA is TGTGCCAGCAGTAACGACAGGGGGCGGGTTGAGACCCAGTACTTC.

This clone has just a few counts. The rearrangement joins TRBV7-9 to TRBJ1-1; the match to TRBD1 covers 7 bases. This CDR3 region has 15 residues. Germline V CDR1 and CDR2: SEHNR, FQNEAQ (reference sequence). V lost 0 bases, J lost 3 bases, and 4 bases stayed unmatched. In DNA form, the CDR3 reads TGTGCCAGCAGCTTAGCGTTAGGGGGCTACACTGAAGCTTTCTTT. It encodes CASSLALGGYTEAFF.

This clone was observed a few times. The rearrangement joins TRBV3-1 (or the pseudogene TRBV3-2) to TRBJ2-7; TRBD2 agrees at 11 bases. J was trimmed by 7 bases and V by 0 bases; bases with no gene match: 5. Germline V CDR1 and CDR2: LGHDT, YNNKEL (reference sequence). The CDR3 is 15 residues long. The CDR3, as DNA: TGTGCCAGCAGCCAAGACAGAATAGCGGGGGGGGAGCAGTACTTC. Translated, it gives CASSQDRIAGGEQYF.

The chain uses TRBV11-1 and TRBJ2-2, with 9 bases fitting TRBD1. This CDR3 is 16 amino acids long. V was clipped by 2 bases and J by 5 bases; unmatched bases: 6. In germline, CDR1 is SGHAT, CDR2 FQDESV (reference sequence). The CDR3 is CASSLRQTGGTGELFF. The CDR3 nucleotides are TGTGCCAGCAGCTTACGGCAGACAGGGGGTACCGGGGAGCTGTTTTTT.